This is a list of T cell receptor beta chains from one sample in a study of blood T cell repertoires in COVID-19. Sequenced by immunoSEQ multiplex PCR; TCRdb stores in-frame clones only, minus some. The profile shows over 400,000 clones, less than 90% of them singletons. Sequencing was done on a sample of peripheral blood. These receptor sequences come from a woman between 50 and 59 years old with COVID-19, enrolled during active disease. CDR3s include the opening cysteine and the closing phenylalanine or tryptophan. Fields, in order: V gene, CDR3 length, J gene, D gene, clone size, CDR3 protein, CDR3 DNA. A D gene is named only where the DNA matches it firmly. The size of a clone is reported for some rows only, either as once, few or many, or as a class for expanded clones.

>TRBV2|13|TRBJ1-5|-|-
CASRTAFRQPQHF
TGTGCCAGCAGGACAGCGTTCCGTCAGCCCCAGCATTTT
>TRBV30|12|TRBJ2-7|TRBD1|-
CAWRQGANEQYF
TGTGCCTGGAGGCAGGGGGCTAATGAGCAGTACTTC
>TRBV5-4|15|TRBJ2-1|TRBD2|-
CASSTSGGGLNEQFF
TGTGCCAGCAGCACTAGCGGGGGGGGACTCAATGAGCAGTTCTTC
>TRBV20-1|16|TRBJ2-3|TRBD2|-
CSASYDPLRGRDTQYF
TGCAGTGCTAGTTATGACCCGTTGCGGGGGAGGGATACGCAGTATTTT
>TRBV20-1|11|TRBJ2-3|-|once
CSATYTDTQYF
TGCAGTGCTACTTACACAGATACGCAGTATTTT
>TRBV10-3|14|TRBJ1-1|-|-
CAISESGRAFEAFF
TGTGCCATCAGTGAGTCGGGCAGGGCCTTTGAAGCTTTCTTT
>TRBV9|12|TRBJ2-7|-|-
CASSRTTDEQYF
TGTGCCAGCAGCCGTACTACCGACGAGCAGTACTTC
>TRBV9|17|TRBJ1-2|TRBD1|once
CASSPPGQGDSNYGYTF
TGTGCCAGCAGTCCCCCGGGACAGGGAGATTCGAACTATGGCTACACCTTC
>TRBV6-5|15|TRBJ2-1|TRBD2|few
CASSPGGGAYNEQFF
TGTGCCAGCAGCCCCGGGGGGGGCGCCTACAATGAGCAGTTCTTC
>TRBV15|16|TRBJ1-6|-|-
CATSRPQSFYNSPLHF
TGTGCCACCAGCAGGCCTCAGTCCTTTTATAATTCACCCCTCCACTTT
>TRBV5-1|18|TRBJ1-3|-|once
CASSLTWSGHSSGNTIYF
TGCGCCAGCAGCTTAACTTGGTCGGGTCACTCCTCTGGAAACACCATATATTTT
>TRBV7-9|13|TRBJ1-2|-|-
CASSLGSQGMDTF
TGTGCCAGCAGCTTAGGGTCGCAGGGAATGGACACCTTC
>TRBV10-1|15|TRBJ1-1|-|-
CASSESGTADTEAFF
TGCGCCAGCAGTGAGTCGGGAACAGCGGACACTGAAGCTTTCTTT
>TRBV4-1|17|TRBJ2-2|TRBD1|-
CASSQDTSGTATGELFF
TGCGCCAGCAGCCAAGACACCTCCGGGACAGCCACCGGGGAGCTGTTTTTT
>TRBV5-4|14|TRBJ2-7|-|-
CASSLEGRDREQYF
TGTGCCAGCAGCTTGGAGGGCAGGGATCGCGAGCAGTACTTC
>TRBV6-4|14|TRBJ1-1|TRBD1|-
CASSAQGSGTEAFF
TGTGCCAGCAGTGCACAGGGGTCCGGCACTGAAGCTTTCTTT
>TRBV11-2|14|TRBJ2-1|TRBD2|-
CASSSGTRYNEQFF
TGTGCCAGCAGCTCTGGGACTAGATACAATGAGCAGTTCTTC
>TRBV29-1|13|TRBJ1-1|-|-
CSGGGQTNTEAFF
TGCAGCGGGGGGGGACAAACGAACACTGAAGCTTTCTTT
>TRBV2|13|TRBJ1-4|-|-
CASRGPPNEKLFF
TGTGCCAGCCGTGGGCCCCCTAATGAAAAACTGTTTTTT
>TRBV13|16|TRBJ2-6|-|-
CASSWYAEAGANVLTF
TGTGCCAGCAGCTGGTACGCCGAGGCCGGGGCCAACGTCCTGACTTTC
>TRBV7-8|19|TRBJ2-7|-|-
CASSLEGIERQFLLDEQYF
TGTGCCAGCAGCTTAGAGGGTATCGAGAGACAGTTTCTCTTGGACGAGCAGTACTTC
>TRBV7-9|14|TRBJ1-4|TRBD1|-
CASSSTGGNEKLFF
TGTGCCAGCAGTTCAACAGGGGGCAATGAAAAACTGTTTTTT
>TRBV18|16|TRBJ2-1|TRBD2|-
CASSSTKTSGGNEQFF
TGTGCCAGCTCATCCACTAAGACTAGCGGGGGAAATGAGCAGTTCTTC
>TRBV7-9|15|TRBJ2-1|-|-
CASSLAGGPYNEQFF
TGTGCCAGCAGCTTAGCGGGGGGGCCCTACAATGAGCAGTTCTTC